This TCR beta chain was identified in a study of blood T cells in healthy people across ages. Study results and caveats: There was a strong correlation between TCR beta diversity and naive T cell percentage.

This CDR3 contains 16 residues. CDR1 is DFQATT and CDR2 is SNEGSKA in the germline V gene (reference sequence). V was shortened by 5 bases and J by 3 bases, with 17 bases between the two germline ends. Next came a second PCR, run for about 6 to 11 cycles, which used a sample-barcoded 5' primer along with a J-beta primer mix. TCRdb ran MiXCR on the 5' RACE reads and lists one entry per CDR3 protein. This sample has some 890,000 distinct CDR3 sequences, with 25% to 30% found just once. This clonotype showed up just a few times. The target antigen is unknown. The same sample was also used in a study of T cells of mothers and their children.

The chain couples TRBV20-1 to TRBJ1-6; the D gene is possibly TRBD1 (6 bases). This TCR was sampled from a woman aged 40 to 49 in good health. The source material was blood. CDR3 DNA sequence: TGCAGTGCTCACGTGAGGGGGGGCAGCTATAATTCACCCCTCCACTTT. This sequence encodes CSAHVRGGSYNSPLHF.